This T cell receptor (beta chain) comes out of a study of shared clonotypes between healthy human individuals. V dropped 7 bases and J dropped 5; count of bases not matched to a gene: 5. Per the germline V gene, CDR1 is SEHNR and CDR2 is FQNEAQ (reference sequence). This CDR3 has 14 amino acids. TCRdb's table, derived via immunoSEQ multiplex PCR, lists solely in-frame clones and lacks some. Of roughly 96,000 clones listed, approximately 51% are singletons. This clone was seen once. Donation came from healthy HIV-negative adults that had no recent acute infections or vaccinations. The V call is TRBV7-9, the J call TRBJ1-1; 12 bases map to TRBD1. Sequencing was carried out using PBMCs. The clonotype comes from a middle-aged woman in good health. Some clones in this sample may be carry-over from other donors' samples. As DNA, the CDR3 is TGTGCCAGCAAGGGACAGGGGGCAGGGACTGAAGCTTTCTTT. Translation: CASKGQGAGTEAFF. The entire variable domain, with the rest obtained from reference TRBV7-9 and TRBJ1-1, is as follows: DTGVSQNPRHKITKRGQNVTFRCDPISEHNRLYWYRQTLGQGPEFLTYFQNEAQLEKSRLLSDRFSAERPKGSFSTLEIQRTEQGDSAMYLCASKGQGAGTEAFFGQGTRLTVV.